This is a list of T cell receptor beta chains from one sample in a study of cytotoxic CD8 clonotypes in ibrutinib-treated CLL. Clones were sequenced by immunoSEQ multiplex PCR, and TCRdb holds only the in-frame ones, with some missing. The data contain around 250,000 clones, roughly 70% of them singletons. The sequencing used PBMCs, collected after 24 months of ibrutinib treatment. These receptors all come from a human donor with chronic lymphocytic leukemia. The CDR3 runs from the conserved cysteine through the conserved F or W. The D gene is left open where the match is weak. A clone size is listed for some rows: how often the clone was seen (once, few, many), or a class if it is expanded.

clone_size: -; v_call: TRBV7-2; j_call: TRBJ2-7; d_call: TRBD2; cdr3_aa: CASSPSGYSYEQYF; cdr3_nt: TGTGCCAGCAGCCCTAGCGGGTACTCCTACGAGCAGTACTTC
clone_size: once; v_call: TRBV7-8; j_call: TRBJ2-1; d_call: -; cdr3_aa: CASSLEGSYNEQFF; cdr3_nt: TGTGCCAGCAGCTTAGAGGGGTCCTACAATGAGCAGTTCTTC
clone_size: -; v_call: TRBV27; j_call: TRBJ2-5; d_call: TRBD2; cdr3_aa: CASSSIAGGATETQYF; cdr3_nt: TGTGCCAGCAGTTCCATAGCGGGAGGCGCTACAGAGACCCAGTACTTC
clone_size: -; v_call: TRBV6-5; j_call: TRBJ2-2; d_call: -; cdr3_aa: CASSSRPGELFF; cdr3_nt: TGTGCCAGCAGTTCCCGCCCCGGGGAGCTGTTTTTT
clone_size: -; v_call: TRBV6-5; j_call: TRBJ2-1; d_call: -; cdr3_aa: CASRLVQASYNEQFF; cdr3_nt: TGTGCCAGCAGGCTCGTACAGGCGTCCTACAATGAGCAGTTCTTC
clone_size: -; v_call: TRBV11-2; j_call: TRBJ2-2; d_call: TRBD2; cdr3_aa: CASSLVGGSLGTGELFF; cdr3_nt: TGTGCCAGCAGCTTAGTTGGCGGGAGTCTCGGCACCGGGGAGCTGTTTTTT
clone_size: -; v_call: TRBV11-2; j_call: TRBJ2-3; d_call: -; cdr3_aa: CASSLGPGATDTQYF; cdr3_nt: TGTGCCAGCAGCTTAGGACCGGGAGCGACAGATACGCAGTATTTT
clone_size: -; v_call: TRBV7-3; j_call: TRBJ2-3; d_call: -; cdr3_aa: CASTFLGPSDTQYF; cdr3_nt: TGTGCCAGCACCTTCCTCGGGCCCTCGGATACGCAGTATTTT
clone_size: -; v_call: TRBV6-5; j_call: TRBJ2-4; d_call: TRBD2; cdr3_aa: CASSLAGLAKNIQYF; cdr3_nt: TGTGCCAGCAGTCTAGCGGGTCTAGCCAAAAACATTCAGTACTTC
clone_size: -; v_call: TRBV28; j_call: TRBJ2-6; d_call: -; cdr3_aa: CASSSLPGAKSSGANVLTF; cdr3_nt: TGTGCCAGCAGTTCACTTCCAGGGGCTAAGAGCTCTGGGGCCAACGTCCTGACTTTC
clone_size: few; v_call: TRBV7-2; j_call: TRBJ2-7; d_call: TRBD1; cdr3_aa: CASSWDRTYEQYF; cdr3_nt: TGTGCCAGCAGCTGGGACAGAACCTACGAGCAGTACTTC
clone_size: -; v_call: TRBV29-1; j_call: TRBJ2-3; d_call: -; cdr3_aa: CSVSSRLLEDTQYF; cdr3_nt: TGCAGCGTTTCTTCCCGGCTATTAGAAGATACGCAGTATTTT
clone_size: -; v_call: TRBV9; j_call: TRBJ2-3; d_call: -; cdr3_aa: CASSVSGAVDISTDTQYF; cdr3_nt: TGTGCCAGCAGCGTCTCTGGGGCTGTCGATATTAGCACAGATACGCAGTATTTT
clone_size: -; v_call: TRBV18; j_call: TRBJ2-7; d_call: TRBD1; cdr3_aa: CASSPGTGGYEQYF; cdr3_nt: TGTGCCAGCTCACCCGGGACAGGGGGGTACGAGCAGTACTTC
clone_size: -; v_call: TRBV5-4; j_call: TRBJ1-5; d_call: -; cdr3_aa: CASSFGNGNQPQHF; cdr3_nt: TGTGCCAGCAGCTTCGGGAATGGCAATCAGCCCCAGCATTTT
clone_size: -; v_call: TRBV2; j_call: TRBJ2-7; d_call: -; cdr3_aa: CASRPQGYEQYF; cdr3_nt: TGTGCCAGCAGACCCCAGGGCTACGAGCAGTACTTC
clone_size: -; v_call: TRBV2; j_call: TRBJ2-7; d_call: TRBD1; cdr3_aa: CASNDKTGAYEQYF; cdr3_nt: TGTGCCAGCAACGATAAGACAGGGGCCTACGAGCAGTACTTC
clone_size: few; v_call: TRBV23-1; j_call: TRBJ1-3; d_call: -; cdr3_aa: CASSQRGPTTIYF; cdr3_nt: TGCGCCAGCAGTCAAAGAGGGCCGACCACCATATATTTT
clone_size: -; v_call: TRBV27; j_call: TRBJ1-5; d_call: -; cdr3_aa: CASSRGQRDQPQHF; cdr3_nt: TGTGCCAGCAGTCGCGGACAGAGAGATCAGCCCCAGCATTTT
clone_size: -; v_call: TRBV7-9; j_call: TRBJ2-7; d_call: TRBD1; cdr3_aa: CASSLAGTGKTSYEQYF; cdr3_nt: TGTGCCAGCAGCTTAGCGGGGACAGGGAAAACGTCCTACGAGCAGTACTTC
clone_size: -; v_call: TRBV5-1; j_call: TRBJ2-3; d_call: -; cdr3_aa: CASLPGPPADTQYF; cdr3_nt: TGCGCCAGTCTACCCGGACCGCCGGCCGATACGCAGTATTTT
clone_size: few; v_call: TRBV19; j_call: TRBJ2-3; d_call: TRBD2; cdr3_aa: CATSGRMDTQYF; cdr3_nt: TGTGCCACTAGCGGGAGAATGGATACGCAGTATTTT
clone_size: -; v_call: TRBV5-1; j_call: TRBJ2-7; d_call: -; cdr3_aa: CASSLAPHMMREQYF; cdr3_nt: TGCGCCAGCAGCTTGGCACCCCATATGATGCGAGAGCAGTACTTC
clone_size: -; v_call: TRBV2; j_call: TRBJ1-5; d_call: -; cdr3_aa: CASTFDRTHSNQPQHF; cdr3_nt: TGTGCCAGCACCTTCGATCGGACACATAGCAATCAGCCCCAGCATTTT
clone_size: -; v_call: TRBV7-8; j_call: TRBJ2-3; d_call: -; cdr3_aa: CASSLSGGFTDTQYF; cdr3_nt: TGTGCCAGCAGCTTATCAGGCGGTTTCACAGATACGCAGTATTTT
clone_size: -; v_call: TRBV28; j_call: TRBJ2-7; d_call: -; cdr3_aa: CASSHTYEQYF; cdr3_nt: TGTGCCAGCAGTCACACCTACGAGCAGTACTTC
clone_size: -; v_call: TRBV11-1; j_call: TRBJ2-7; d_call: TRBD2; cdr3_aa: CASSSLAGAPYEQYF; cdr3_nt: TGTGCCAGCAGCTCATTAGCGGGGGCACCCTACGAGCAGTACTTC
clone_size: once; v_call: TRBV18; j_call: TRBJ1-3; d_call: -; cdr3_aa: CASSPQGKSSGNTIYF; cdr3_nt: TGTGCCAGCTCACCTCAGGGGAAGAGCTCTGGAAACACCATATATTTT
clone_size: -; v_call: TRBV6-5; j_call: TRBJ1-3; d_call: -; cdr3_aa: CASSYSVGSGNTIYF; cdr3_nt: TGTGCCAGCAGTTACTCTGTAGGATCTGGAAACACCATATATTTT
clone_size: -; v_call: TRBV2; j_call: TRBJ1-1; d_call: -; cdr3_aa: CASRTFRMNTEAFF; cdr3_nt: TGTGCCAGTCGGACATTTAGAATGAACACTGAAGCTTTCTTT
clone_size: -; v_call: TRBV29-1; j_call: TRBJ2-3; d_call: -; cdr3_aa: CSVEGGGTDTQYF; cdr3_nt: TGCAGCGTTGAAGGAGGAGGAACAGATACGCAGTATTTT
clone_size: -; v_call: TRBV6-5; j_call: TRBJ1-2; d_call: TRBD1; cdr3_aa: CASSKWTGGNYGYTF; cdr3_nt: TGTGCCAGCAGTAAATGGACAGGGGGGAACTATGGCTACACCTTC
clone_size: few; v_call: TRBV10-1; j_call: TRBJ2-7; d_call: TRBD2; cdr3_aa: CASSDPSGSSYEQYF; cdr3_nt: TGCGCCAGCAGTGATCCTAGCGGGAGTTCCTACGAGCAGTACTTC
clone_size: few; v_call: TRBV27; j_call: TRBJ2-7; d_call: -; cdr3_aa: CASSLRGPPPYEQYF; cdr3_nt: TGTGCCAGCAGTTTACGGGGGCCACCACCGTACGAGCAGTACTTC
clone_size: -; v_call: TRBV5-1; j_call: TRBJ2-2; d_call: TRBD1; cdr3_aa: CASSLAGQGNTGELFF; cdr3_nt: TGCGCCAGCAGCTTGGCGGGACAGGGGAACACCGGGGAGCTGTTTTTT